The source of this T cell receptor beta chain is a study of shared clonotypes between healthy human individuals. The repertoire was sequenced with immunoSEQ multiplex PCR; TCRdb's copy has only in-frame clones and lacks some. Seen here are roughly 2,300,000 clones, around 93% observed once, and the top ten hold approximately 0.4%. CDR1 MNHNY and CDR2 SVGAGI come from the germline V gene (reference sequence). Deletions cut 0 bases from V and 4 bases from J, with 10 bases between. This CDR3 has 14 amino acids. The gene calls are TRBV6-6 and TRBJ2-7; D not certain. What was sequenced was naive CD4+ T cells from PBMCs. This sample's subset: CD45RA+ positively selected. This clonotype was obtained from a young man in good health. Some clones in this sample may be carry-over from other donors' samples. This CDR3 reads CASSYSNGEYEQYF. In DNA form, the CDR3 reads TGTGCCAGCAGTTACTCGAACGGCGAATACGAGCAGTACTTC.